Listed below are T cell receptor beta chains from one sample, sequenced in a study of high-grade serous ovarian cancer treatment subgroups. Profiling relied on immunoSEQ multiplex PCR, and the TCRdb table lists in-frame clones only, not all of them. The sample has 15,000 to 20,000 clones, roughly 70% seen once. What was sequenced was tumor tissue. The receptors here all came from a human donor with high-grade serous ovarian cancer. Each CDR3 is given with its conserved first and last residue. The D gene is left open where the match is weak. Clone sizes are given selectively: once, few, many, or a class where the clone is expanded.

V gene: TRBV27
J gene: TRBJ2-5
D gene: NA
clone size: NA
CDR3 DNA: TGTGCCAGCAGCAGGGCAGGAGAGACCCAGTACTTC
CDR3 protein: CASSRAGETQYF

V gene: TRBV27
J gene: TRBJ2-5
D gene: NA
clone size: NA
CDR3 DNA: TGTGCCAGCAGTCCTCCTGCGTTAGGGACCCAGTACTTC
CDR3 protein: CASSPPALGTQYF

V gene: TRBV9
J gene: TRBJ1-2
D gene: NA
clone size: NA
CDR3 DNA: TGTGCCAGCAGCGACAACCCCCAGGCCGGAACCTATGGCTACACCTTC
CDR3 protein: CASSDNPQAGTYGYTF

V gene: TRBV11-2
J gene: TRBJ1-5
D gene: NA
clone size: few
CDR3 DNA: TGTGCCAGCAGCCCCGGGGGCAATCAGCCCCAGCATTTT
CDR3 protein: CASSPGGNQPQHF

V gene: TRBV29-1
J gene: TRBJ2-7
D gene: NA
clone size: NA
CDR3 DNA: TGCAGCGTTGCCAGGAGTTCCTACGAGCAGTACTTC
CDR3 protein: CSVARSSYEQYF

V gene: TRBV19
J gene: TRBJ1-5
D gene: NA
clone size: NA
CDR3 DNA: TGTGCCAGTCTACAGGGAGGGTATAGCAATCAGCCCCAGCATTTT
CDR3 protein: CASLQGGYSNQPQHF

V gene: TRBV9
J gene: TRBJ2-2
D gene: NA
clone size: NA
CDR3 DNA: TGTGCCAGCGGAGGGGACTTCTACACCGGGGAGCTGTTTTTT
CDR3 protein: CASGGDFYTGELFF

V gene: TRBV7-9
J gene: TRBJ2-1
D gene: NA
clone size: NA
CDR3 DNA: TGTGCCAGCAGCTTATTGGGTAGCAGAGACTACAATGAGCAGTTCTTC
CDR3 protein: CASSLLGSRDYNEQFF

V gene: TRBV6-5
J gene: TRBJ1-4
D gene: NA
clone size: NA
CDR3 DNA: TGTGCCAGCAGTTACGTGGGGAGCACTAATGAAAAACTGTTTTTT
CDR3 protein: CASSYVGSTNEKLFF

V gene: TRBV19
J gene: TRBJ2-1
D gene: NA
clone size: NA
CDR3 DNA: TGTGCCAGTATGGGGGTTGGCAATGAGCAGTTCTTC
CDR3 protein: CASMGVGNEQFF

V gene: TRBV29-1
J gene: TRBJ2-3
D gene: TRBD2
clone size: once
CDR3 DNA: TGCAGCGTCACCGGACTGACGTTACTAGCGGGGGGGACAGATACGCAGTATTTT
CDR3 protein: CSVTGLTLLAGGTDTQYF

V gene: TRBV27
J gene: TRBJ2-7
D gene: NA
clone size: NA
CDR3 DNA: TGTGCCAGCAGTTTATCTTTCTCCTACGAGCAGTACTTC
CDR3 protein: CASSLSFSYEQYF

V gene: TRBV6-6
J gene: TRBJ2-3
D gene: TRBD2
clone size: NA
CDR3 DNA: TGTGCCAGCAGCGAGGGGACTAGCGGGGGGGACACGCAGTATTTT
CDR3 protein: CASSEGTSGGDTQYF

V gene: TRBV9
J gene: TRBJ2-2
D gene: TRBD1
clone size: NA
CDR3 DNA: TGTGCCAGCAAAAGGGGGCCTAACACCGGGGAGCTGTTTTTT
CDR3 protein: CASKRGPNTGELFF

V gene: TRBV5-6
J gene: TRBJ2-7
D gene: NA
clone size: NA
CDR3 DNA: TGTGCCAGCAGCTTGGTCACGTTATCCTACGAGCAGTACTTC
CDR3 protein: CASSLVTLSYEQYF

V gene: TRBV14
J gene: TRBJ1-2
D gene: TRBD1
clone size: NA
CDR3 DNA: TGTGCCAGCAGCCAAGGTTACGGGACAGGGAGATTGGATGGCTACACCTTC
CDR3 protein: CASSQGYGTGRLDGYTF

V gene: TRBV5-1
J gene: TRBJ1-6
D gene: NA
clone size: NA
CDR3 DNA: TGCGCCAGCAGCGAAGATAATTCACCCCTCCACTTT
CDR3 protein: CASSEDNSPLHF

V gene: TRBV27
J gene: TRBJ1-1
D gene: NA
clone size: NA
CDR3 DNA: TGTGCCAGCAGCCATCGCCCCCAGGTGAACACTGAAGCTTTCTTT
CDR3 protein: CASSHRPQVNTEAFF

V gene: TRBV7-9
J gene: TRBJ1-4
D gene: NA
clone size: NA
CDR3 DNA: TGTGCCAGCAGCTTTAAGGCAGGGCTTAATGAAAAACTGTTTTTT
CDR3 protein: CASSFKAGLNEKLFF

V gene: TRBV2
J gene: TRBJ1-6
D gene: NA
clone size: few
CDR3 DNA: TGTGCCAGCAGGTCCAGGGACATGTATAATTCACCCCTCCACTTT
CDR3 protein: CASRSRDMYNSPLHF

V gene: TRBV4-3
J gene: TRBJ1-1
D gene: NA
clone size: NA
CDR3 DNA: TGCGCCAGCAGCCCTGCGGAGGGAACTGAAGCTTTCTTT
CDR3 protein: CASSPAEGTEAFF

V gene: TRBV9
J gene: TRBJ2-1
D gene: TRBD1
clone size: NA
CDR3 DNA: TGTGCCAGCAGCCCCCCCCGGACAGGGGGTACTGGTGAGCAGTTCTTC
CDR3 protein: CASSPPRTGGTGEQFF

V gene: TRBV10-1
J gene: TRBJ2-3
D gene: TRBD2
clone size: NA
CDR3 DNA: TGCGCCAGCAGTTCCGGGACTAGCGGGGGGGCCGGAGATACGCAGTATTTT
CDR3 protein: CASSSGTSGGAGDTQYF

V gene: TRBV19
J gene: TRBJ1-1
D gene: NA
clone size: NA
CDR3 DNA: TGTGCCAGTAAGCCCTCCCCAGGGAGCACTGAAGCTTTCTTT
CDR3 protein: CASKPSPGSTEAFF

V gene: TRBV19
J gene: TRBJ2-3
D gene: NA
clone size: NA
CDR3 DNA: TGTGCCAGTAGTATAGAAACGGGGGCCCTCACAGATACGCAGTATTTT
CDR3 protein: CASSIETGALTDTQYF

V gene: TRBV18
J gene: TRBJ1-4
D gene: NA
clone size: NA
CDR3 DNA: TGTGCCAGCTCAAGCTCGGGACGGGGAAATGAAAAACTGTTTTTT
CDR3 protein: CASSSSGRGNEKLFF